This paragraph reports one TCR beta chain. The data belong to a study of blood T cell repertoires in COVID-19. Study summary: Sample material is recorded as cDNA or gDNA derived from T cells, B-cell-depleted T cells, or PBMCs.

Source study methods: Counts of nucleated cells, estimated from reference gene primer amplification, were obtained. The method was immunoSEQ multiplex PCR; TCRdb's version includes in-frame clones alone and lacks a portion of them. V, J and clone size are those of that table, while D and trimming were read from the DNA. Of 170,000 or so clones in the sample, roughly 86% were seen once. The receptor was derived from a man aged 35 to 55 with active or convalescent COVID-19. Sequencing was performed on peripheral blood.

In DNA form, the CDR3 reads TGTGCCAGCAGTAGTACGGGGGAGCTGTTTTTT. The encoded protein is CASSSTGELFF. The V gene is TRBV7-8, the J gene TRBJ2-2; D gene uncertain. Germline CDR1 reads SGHVS; CDR2 reads FQNEAQ. This CDR3 has 11 amino acids. V was shortened by 6 bases and J by 8 bases, with 7 bases between the two germline ends.